Shown below are 10 T cell receptor beta chains from a single sample sequenced in a study of blood T cells in healthy people across ages. Alongside a J-beta primer mix, a sample-barcoded 5' primer served in a second PCR lasting about 7 to 11 cycles. TCRdb itself ran the 5' RACE reads through MiXCR, one entry per CDR3 protein. The top ten clones hold about 22% of a sample with 700,000 or so distinct CDR3 sequences, approximately 21% of them seen once. The material sequenced was blood. The receptors stem from a man in his 70s in good health.

There are a few counts of this clonotype. The CDR3 spells CSAIRDRVAGNTIYF. Here the CDR3 DNA reads TGCAGTGCTATCCGTGACAGGGTCGCTGGAAACACCATATATTTT. The V gene is TRBV20-1, the J gene TRBJ1-3; 7 bases are shared with TRBD1. J lost 2 bases, V lost 4 bases, and 8 bases had no gene match. The CDR3 has 15 residues. The V gene's germline CDR1 is DFQATT and CDR2 SNEGSKA (reference sequence).

This clonotype came up a few times. This chain joins TRBV2 and TRBJ2-3, with TRBD1 matching 7 bases. Germline assignment: CDR1 SNHLY and CDR2 FYNNEI. The CDR3 extends over 14 amino acids. The V and J ends lost 6 bases and 6 bases, in that order; junction bases with no gene match: 9. The CDR3 loop reads CASSRQGPGDTQYF. Written as DNA, the CDR3 is TGTGCCAGCAGCAGACAGGGACCGGGGGATACGCAGTATTTT.

The rearrangement uses TRBV7-2 and TRBJ2-1, with D perhaps matching TRBD1 or TRBD2 (5 bases each). Germline assignment: CDR1 SGHTA and CDR2 FQGNSA. CDR3 length equals 15 residues. V was shortened by 5 bases and J by 5 bases, with 16 bases between the two germline ends. The CDR3 DNA reads TGTGCCAGCAGCCTATGGGGACCCCTGAACAATGAGCAGTTCTTC. Translation: CASSLWGPLNNEQFF.

This clonotype has a handful of counts. The rearrangement uses TRBV20-1 and TRBJ2-3; TRBD2 matches 7 bases. Germline CDR1 and CDR2: DFQATT and SNEGSKA (reference sequence). V lost 1 base to trimming and J lost 6 bases; unmatched junction nucleotides: 4. There are 13 residues in the CDR3. The CDR3 region is CSARARDYDTQYF. DNA for the CDR3: TGCAGTGCTAGAGCCCGGGACTATGATACGCAGTATTTT.

This clonotype was seen only a few times. The V and J genes are TRBV29-1 and TRBJ1-2, with TRBD1 identical over 10 bases. CDR3 size: 13 residues. Germline-derived CDR1 and CDR2 are SQVTM and ANQGSEA. V dropped 3 bases and J dropped 5; count of bases not matched to a gene: 3. The CDR3 loop reads CSVDRGQGYGYTF. The CDR3 nucleotides are TGCAGCGTTGATCGGGGACAGGGGTATGGCTACACCTTC.

This clonotype was observed a handful of times. CDR3 sequence reads: CASSSGLGTYNEQFF. CDR3 in DNA: TGTGCCAGCAGCTCAGGACTAGGAACCTACAATGAGCAGTTCTTC. The J gene is TRBJ2-1, the V gene TRBV9; 7 bases line up with TRBD2. CDR1 is SGDLS, CDR2 YYNGEE, per germline. Trimming at V came to 4 bases and at J to 2 bases, leaving 6 bases not matched to a gene. The CDR3 sequence is 15 residues long.

This clonotype is a singleton in its sample. The chain has TRBV2 and TRBJ1-5; no reliable D call. Trimming pared 3 bases from V and 4 bases from J, leaving 13 bases between. There are 15 residues in the CDR3. Germline assignment: CDR1 SNHLY and CDR2 FYNNEI. CDR3 sequence: CASSDGQITNQPQHF. The CDR3 coding sequence is TGTGCCAGCAGTGATGGCCAGATAACAAATCAGCCCCAGCATTTT.

The rearrangement uses TRBV5-1 and TRBJ1-2; TRBD1 aligns across 7 bases. The germline gives CDR1 SGHRS, CDR2 YFSETQ. The CDR3 totals 14 residues. V lost 3 bases to trimming and J lost 4 bases; unmatched junction nucleotides: 6. CDR3 in DNA: TGCGCCAGCAGCTCCCCAGGGGGTCTCTATGGCTACACCTTC. Translating gives CASSSPGGLYGYTF.

CDR3 nucleotides: TGTGCCAGCAGCTTAAATGTGGGAGTCTACAATGAGCAGTTCTTC. Protein sequence: CASSLNVGVYNEQFF. This chain joins TRBV7-3 and TRBJ2-1, with a weak D call TRBD2 (5 bases). CDR1 is SGHTA, CDR2 FQGTGA, per germline. V was trimmed by 1 base and J by 3 bases, leaving 10 bases between them. This CDR3 is 15 amino acids long.

This clonotype has only a few counts. V and J are TRBV29-1 and TRBJ1-2; D is ambiguous. The germline V gene encodes CDR1 SQVTM and CDR2 ANQGSEA. This CDR3 has 12 amino acids. V was cut by 0 bases and J by 8 bases, with 10 bases left in between. This chain's CDR3 is CSVEDRSGGYTF. DNA of the CDR3: TGCAGCGTTGAAGATCGATCGGGGGGCTACACCTTC. The full variable domain, completed using reference TRBV29-1 and TRBJ1-2, is SAVISQKPSRDICQRGTSLTIQCQVDSQVTMMFWYRQQPGQSLTLIATANQGSEATYESGFVIDKFPISRPNLTFSTLTVSNMSPEDSSIYLCSVEDRSGGYTFGSGTRLTVV.